Sequencing of this T cell receptor (beta chain) was carried out in a study of blood T cell repertoires in COVID-19. The wider study: Samples taken during acute and convalescent COVID-19 were collected in the United States, Italy and Spain. T cells, B-cell-depleted T cells, or PBMCs provided the cDNA or gDNA that served as material.

Original methodology: For nucleated cells, counts were estimated from reference gene primer amplification. Profiled with immunoSEQ multiplex PCR; TCRdb holds only in-frame clones, not every one. V, J and clone size derive from that table, while D and trimming were established from the DNA sequence. The sample holds about 140,000 clones, about four fifths seen once. Germline-derived CDR1 and CDR2 are MDHEN and SYDVKM. This CDR3 is built from 14 residues. V gave up 7 bases and J gave up 0 bases, with 12 bases separating them. The V gene is TRBV28, the J gene TRBJ1-1; perhaps TRBD1 as D (6 bases). The sample was peripheral blood. The sequence was obtained from a woman aged 80 or over in a cohort sampled during active or convalescent COVID-19. CDR3 DNA: TGTGCCAGCACCGAAGGGGGGGTGAACACTGAAGCTTTCTTT. This sequence encodes CASTEGGVNTEAFF.